One sample yielded the 19 T cell receptor beta chains listed below, sequenced in a study of beta chain features in type 1 diabetes. The study reverse transcribed the entire isolated RNA, so it sequenced expressed TCRB transcripts. Method: immunoSEQ multiplex PCR; TCRdb's copy keeps in-frame clones and lacks some. Counted here are some 25,000 clones, roughly two thirds occurring once; the ten biggest clones make up around 2%. The sequenced sample consisted of Tregs from blood. These receptors originate from a woman aged 40 to 50 in good health.

This chain joins TRBV29-1 and TRBJ1-1, with 8 nucleotides matching TRBD1. Germline V gene sequence: CDR1 SQVTM, CDR2 ANQGSEA. The CDR3 has 14 amino acids. V dropped 4 bases and J dropped 0; count of bases not matched to a gene: 4. Written as DNA, the CDR3 is TGCAGCGTTGTTGACAGGGGTTTGAACACTGAAGCTTTCTTT. This gives the protein CSVVDRGLNTEAFF.

The sample holds a few counts of this clone. This chain uses TRBV6-1 with TRBJ2-7; 10 bases map to TRBD1. CDR3 length: 13 amino acids. Looked up from germline, CDR1 is MNHNS and CDR2 is SASEGT. The junction had 6 bases not matched to a gene; V was cut back by 8 bases and J by 5 bases. CDR3 DNA: TGTGCCAGCTCGGGACAGGGGTTCCACGAGCAGTACTTC. Translated: CASSGQGFHEQYF.

The chain recombines TRBV5-1 with TRBJ2-3; 8 bases are a match to TRBD2. CDR1 and CDR2 from the germline V gene are SGHRS and YFSETQ. The CDR3 extends over 16 amino acids. J lost 0 bases, V lost 4 bases, and 7 bases had no gene match. CDR3 sequence reads: CASSRRGAASTDTQYF. In nucleotides, the CDR3 is TGCGCCAGCAGCAGGCGGGGGGCCGCTAGCACAGATACGCAGTATTTT.

The chain recombines TRBV5-6 with TRBJ2-7; D possibly corresponds to TRBD2 (5 bases). Germline CDR1 reads SGHDT; CDR2 reads YYEEEE. The ends were cut back, 3 bases at V and 3 bases at J, with 22 bases in the middle. CDR3 length: 17 amino acids. The CDR3 DNA reads as TGTGCCAGCAGCTGGACGTCGGGGTCGGCCTCGGGCTACGAGCAGTACTTC. Protein product: CASSWTSGSASGYEQYF. The full variable domain, completed using reference TRBV5-6 and TRBJ2-7, is DAGVTQSPTHLIKTRGQQVTLRCSPKSGHDTVSWYQQALGQGPQFIFQYYEEEERQRGNFPDRFSGHQFPNYSSELNVNALLLGDSALYLCASSWTSGSASGYEQYFGPGTRLTVT.

This chain links TRBV7-8 with TRBJ2-3; 7 nucleotides match TRBD1. The CDR3 length is 14 residues. The V gene end was trimmed by 5 bases and the J gene end by 2 bases; junction bases not matched to a gene: 4. Germline assignment: CDR1 SGHVS and CDR2 FQNEAQ. This CDR3 reads CASSQGQATDTQYF. The DNA of the CDR3 is TGTGCCAGCAGCCAAGGACAGGCCACAGATACGCAGTATTTT.

This sequence joins TRBV7-2 and TRBJ2-2; D unresolved. CDR1 and CDR2 from the germline V gene are SGHTA and FQGNSA. With 2 bases removed from V and 6 bases from J, the gap between germline ends came to 7 bases. The CDR3 length is 13 residues. CDR3 residues: CASSLFSAGELFF. CDR3 in DNA: TGTGCCAGCAGCTTATTCTCCGCCGGGGAGCTGTTTTTT.

This clone was counted once. V gene TRBV19 combines with J gene TRBJ2-2, with D possibly being TRBD2 (7 bases). V lost 5 bases to trimming and J lost 9 bases, with 16 bases between them. The germline V gene has CDR1 LNHDA and CDR2 SQIVND (reference sequence). The CDR3 totals 14 residues. CDR3 sequence reads: CASSYREGSRELFF. As DNA, the CDR3 is TGTGCCAGTAGTTACAGGGAGGGTAGCCGGGAGCTGTTTTTT.

The rearrangement uses TRBV2 and TRBJ1-6; 8 positions agree with TRBD1. The germline gives CDR1 SNHLY, CDR2 FYNNEI. The CDR3 loop spans 16 amino acids. With 3 bases clipped from V and 4 bases from J, the junction kept 5 bases outside the gene matches. The CDR3 region is CASSDPGQGYNSPLHF. CDR3 DNA sequence: TGTGCCAGCAGTGACCCCGGACAGGGTTATAATTCACCCCTCCACTTT.

In its sample, this clone was seen a few times. The chain couples TRBV13 to TRBJ1-3, with D hard to call. Trimming shortened V by 1 base and J by 1 base, and 8 bases separated the two germline ends. Germline lookup yields CDR1 PRHDT and CDR2 FYEKMQ (reference sequence). The CDR3 runs to 15 residues. CDR3 residues: CASSLVSGSGNTIYF. CDR3 DNA sequence: TGTGCCAGCAGCTTAGTATCGGGGTCTGGAAACACCATATATTTT.

The sample holds a few counts of this clone. The chain is built from TRBV7-9 and TRBJ1-1; D is unclear. V lost 1 base and J lost 4, with 7 bases in between. CDR3 length: 13 amino acids. Germline lookup yields CDR1 SEHNR and CDR2 FQNEAQ (reference sequence). The CDR3 protein is CASSLDPTTEAFF. The CDR3 nucleotides are TGTGCCAGCAGCTTAGATCCTACCACTGAAGCTTTCTTT.

The chain links TRBV7-9 to TRBJ1-5, with 7 positions matching TRBD1. The CDR3 consists of 15 residues. Trimming removed 1 base from V and 4 bases from J; junction bases left unmatched: 4. Germline CDR1 reads SEHNR; CDR2 reads FQNEAQ (reference sequence). CDR3 DNA: TGTGCCAGCAGCTTAGGAAGGGGGCTAAATCAGCCCCAGCATTTT. This codes for CASSLGRGLNQPQHF.

The rearrangement uses TRBV9 and TRBJ2-1; 10 bases map to TRBD1. After removal of 4 bases from V and 8 bases from J, the junction contained 9 bases not matched to a gene. Germline lookup yields CDR1 SGDLS and CDR2 YYNGEE. The CDR3 covers 15 residues. CDR3 nucleotide sequence: TGTGCCAGCAGCCCGGGACAGGGGATGGCGGATGAGCAGTTCTTC. This codes for CASSPGQGMADEQFF.

This clone was seen only a few times. This chain links TRBV10-2 with TRBJ2-3; the D is unclear. Germline V gene data show CDR1 as WSHSY and CDR2 as SAAADI. V lost 2 bases and J lost 6, with 9 bases in between. The CDR3 runs to 13 residues. The CDR3 DNA is TGCGCCAGCAGTGAGAGTCGCGGCGATACGCAGTATTTT. Protein product: CASSESRGDTQYF.

V is TRBV7-9 and J is TRBJ1-1, with 7 bases identical to TRBD1. This CDR3 comprises 15 residues. J lost 4 bases, V lost 5 bases, and 10 bases had no gene match. Germline V gene sequence: CDR1 SEHNR, CDR2 FQNEAQ (reference sequence). The CDR3 bases are TGTGCCAGCAGCCTCACAGGGGACGTTAGCACTGAAGCTTTCTTT. It yields the protein CASSLTGDVSTEAFF.

This rearrangement joins TRBV18 to TRBJ1-2; the D gene is possibly TRBD1 (5 bases). V was shortened by 3 bases and J by 4 bases, with 15 bases between the two germline ends. Germline CDR1 is KGHSH and CDR2 is LQKENI. This CDR3 is 15 amino acids long. The CDR3: CASSPSQGLIYGYTF. Here the CDR3 DNA reads TGTGCCAGCTCACCCAGTCAGGGCCTCATCTATGGCTACACCTTC.

This chain links TRBV6-6 with TRBJ2-7; TRBD2 is a possible D gene (5 bases). In germline, CDR1 is MNHNY, CDR2 SVGAGI (reference sequence). The CDR3 extends over 12 amino acids. V was pared by 0 bases and J by 5 bases, with 5 bases between. This CDR3 is CASSYSRDEQYF. In DNA form, the CDR3 reads TGTGCCAGCAGTTACTCGAGGGACGAGCAGTACTTC.

Comments on this clone: Other nucleotide sequences from this sample produce the same CDR3. The chain is built from TRBV5-1 and TRBJ1-6, with D perhaps matching TRBD1 (5 bases). The V gene's germline CDR1 is SGHRS and CDR2 YFSETQ. The CDR3 has 15 amino acids. V was pared by 4 bases and J by 10 bases, with 18 bases between. The DNA of the CDR3 is TGCGCCAGCAGCACCGGGGAGGGGATGAACTCACCCCTCCACTTT. This gives the protein CASSTGEGMNSPLHF.

V is TRBV11-2 and J is TRBJ2-5, with a possible D match to TRBD1 (6 bases). Trimming took 3 bases from V and 2 from J, leaving 16 bases between them. Germline CDR1 reads SGHAT; CDR2 reads FQNNGV. This CDR3 has 16 amino acids. This chain's CDR3 is CASSFQGNRGQETQYF. CDR3 nucleotide sequence: TGTGCCAGCAGCTTTCAGGGGAACAGAGGGCAAGAGACCCAGTACTTC.

The chain joins TRBV6-5 to TRBJ2-7; 8 bases align to TRBD1. In germline, CDR1 is MNHEY, CDR2 SVGAGI. This CDR3 comprises 15 residues. V lost 5 bases to trimming and J lost 2 bases; unmatched junction nucleotides: 8. As DNA, the CDR3 is TGTGCCAGCAGTCACCGGACAGGGCCCACCTACGAGCAGTACTTC. It translates to CASSHRTGPTYEQYF.